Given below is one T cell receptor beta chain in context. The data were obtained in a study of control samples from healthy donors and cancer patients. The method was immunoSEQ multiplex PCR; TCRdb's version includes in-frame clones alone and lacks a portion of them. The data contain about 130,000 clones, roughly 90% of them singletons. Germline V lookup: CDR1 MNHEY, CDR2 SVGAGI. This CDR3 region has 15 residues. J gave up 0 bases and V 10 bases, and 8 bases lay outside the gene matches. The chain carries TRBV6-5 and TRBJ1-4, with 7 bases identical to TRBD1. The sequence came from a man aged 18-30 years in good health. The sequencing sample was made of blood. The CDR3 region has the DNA TGTGCCACATACAAGGGGGCGTCAACTAATGAAAAACTGTTTTTT. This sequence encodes CATYKGASTNEKLFF.